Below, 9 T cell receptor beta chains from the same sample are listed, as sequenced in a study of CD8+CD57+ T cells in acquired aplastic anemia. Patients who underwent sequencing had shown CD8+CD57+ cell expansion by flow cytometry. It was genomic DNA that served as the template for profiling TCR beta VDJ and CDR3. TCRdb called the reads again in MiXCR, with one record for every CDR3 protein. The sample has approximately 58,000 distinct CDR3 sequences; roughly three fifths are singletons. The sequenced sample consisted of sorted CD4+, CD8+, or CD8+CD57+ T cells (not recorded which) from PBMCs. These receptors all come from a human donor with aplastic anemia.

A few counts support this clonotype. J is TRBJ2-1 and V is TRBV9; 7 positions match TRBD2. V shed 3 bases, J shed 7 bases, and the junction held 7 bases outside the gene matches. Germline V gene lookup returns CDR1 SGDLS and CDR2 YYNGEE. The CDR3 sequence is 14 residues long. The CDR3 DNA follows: TGTGCCAGCAGCGGGTGGGAGGGTTGGAATGAGCAGTTCTTC. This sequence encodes CASSGWEGWNEQFF. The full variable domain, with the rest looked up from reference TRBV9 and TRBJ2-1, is DSGVTQTPKHLITATGQRVTLRCSPRSGDLSVYWYQQSLDQGLQFLIQYYNGEERAKGNILERFSAQQFPDLHSELNLSSLELGDSALYFCASSGWEGWNEQFFGPGTRLTVL.

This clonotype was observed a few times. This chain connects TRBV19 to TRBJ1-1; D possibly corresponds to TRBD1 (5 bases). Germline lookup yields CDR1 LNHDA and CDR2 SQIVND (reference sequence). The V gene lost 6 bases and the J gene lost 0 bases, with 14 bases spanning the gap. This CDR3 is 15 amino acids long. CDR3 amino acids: CASRRQPTMNTEAFF. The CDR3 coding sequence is TGTGCCAGTAGAAGACAGCCAACCATGAACACTGAAGCTTTCTTT.

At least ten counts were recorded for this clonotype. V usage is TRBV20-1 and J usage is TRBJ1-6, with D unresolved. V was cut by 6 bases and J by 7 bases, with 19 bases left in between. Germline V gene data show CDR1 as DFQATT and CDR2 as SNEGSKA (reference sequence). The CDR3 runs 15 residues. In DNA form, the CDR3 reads TGCAGTGCCCCCAGATCGACGGTGGAGAATTCACCCCTCCACTTT. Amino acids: CSAPRSTVENSPLHF.

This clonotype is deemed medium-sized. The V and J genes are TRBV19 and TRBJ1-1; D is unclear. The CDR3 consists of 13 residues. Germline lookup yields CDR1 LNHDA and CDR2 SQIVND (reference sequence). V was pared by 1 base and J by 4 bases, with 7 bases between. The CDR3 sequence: CASSIGRGTEAFF. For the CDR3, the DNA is TGTGCCAGTAGTATAGGACGGGGCACTGAAGCTTTCTTT.

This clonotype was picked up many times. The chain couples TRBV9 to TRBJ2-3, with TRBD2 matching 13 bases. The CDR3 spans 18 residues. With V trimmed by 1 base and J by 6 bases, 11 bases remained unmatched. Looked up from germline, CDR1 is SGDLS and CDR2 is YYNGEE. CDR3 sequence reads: CASSVTGTSGTPGDTQYF. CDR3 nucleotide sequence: TGTGCCAGCAGCGTAACCGGGACTAGCGGGACCCCTGGGGATACGCAGTATTTT.

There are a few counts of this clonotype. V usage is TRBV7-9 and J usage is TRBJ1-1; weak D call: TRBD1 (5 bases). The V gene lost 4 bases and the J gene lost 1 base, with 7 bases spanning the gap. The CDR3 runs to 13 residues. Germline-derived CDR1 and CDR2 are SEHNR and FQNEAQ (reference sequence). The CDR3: CASSSTGNTEAFF. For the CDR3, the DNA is TGTGCCAGCAGCTCTACAGGGAACACTGAAGCTTTCTTT.

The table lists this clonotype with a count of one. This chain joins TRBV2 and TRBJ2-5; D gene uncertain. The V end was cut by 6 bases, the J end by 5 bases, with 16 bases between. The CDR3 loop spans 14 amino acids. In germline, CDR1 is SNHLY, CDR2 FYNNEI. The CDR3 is CASRYPDMRETQYF. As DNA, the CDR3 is TGTGCCAGCAGGTATCCAGATATGCGGGAGACCCAGTACTTC.

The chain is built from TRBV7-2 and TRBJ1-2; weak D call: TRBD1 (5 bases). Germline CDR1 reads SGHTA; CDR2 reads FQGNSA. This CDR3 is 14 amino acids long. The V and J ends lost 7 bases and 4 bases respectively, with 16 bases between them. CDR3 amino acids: CASKTRQTSYGYTF. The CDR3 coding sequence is TGTGCCAGCAAGACTAGACAGACCTCCTATGGCTACACCTTC. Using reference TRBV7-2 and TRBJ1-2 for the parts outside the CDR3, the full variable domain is GAGVSQSPSNKVTEKGKDVELRCDPISGHTALYWYRQSLGQGLEFLIYFQGNSAPDKSGLPSDRFSAERTGGSVSTLTIQRTQQEDSAVYLCASKTRQTSYGYTFGSGTRLTVV.

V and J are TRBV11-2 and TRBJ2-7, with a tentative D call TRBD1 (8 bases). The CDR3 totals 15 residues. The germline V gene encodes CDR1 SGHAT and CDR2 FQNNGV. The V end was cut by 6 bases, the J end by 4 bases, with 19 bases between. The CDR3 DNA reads TGTGCCAGCAGTTTCGGTGACAGGGGACTATACGAGCAGTACTTC. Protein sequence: CASSFGDRGLYEQYF.